The 8 T cell receptor beta chains reported below all come from one sample, sequenced in a study of blood T cells in healthy people across ages. Then a second PCR, running roughly 7 to 12 cycles, was carried out with a sample-barcoded 5' primer and a J-beta primer mix. TCRdb reanalysed the 5' RACE reads using MiXCR and keeps one entry per CDR3 protein. Counted here are roughly 800,000 distinct CDR3 sequences, 25% occurring once; the ten biggest clones make up approximately 4%. These data were also reused for a study on T cells of mothers and their children.

The sample comprised blood. The receptors derive from a boy aged 10-17 years in good health.

The CDR3 region has the DNA TGTGCCACCGGGACAGCTGACAAACTGTTTTTT. This codes for CATGTADKLFF. The chain links TRBV10-3 to TRBJ1-4, with TRBD1 matching over 7 bases. CDR3 length equals 11 residues. Germline-derived CDR1 and CDR2 are ENHRY and SYGVKD. Trimming removed 10 bases from V and 11 bases from J; junction bases left unmatched: 7.

This chain uses TRBV2 with TRBJ1-5, with no clear D. In germline, CDR1 is SNHLY, CDR2 FYNNEI. Trimming removed 2 bases at V and 0 bases at J, with 8 bases between. CDR3 length equals 15 residues. This chain's CDR3 is CASSENLSSNQPQHF. The CDR3 nucleotides read TGTGCCAGCAGTGAAAATCTAAGTAGCAATCAGCCCCAGCATTTT.

This clonotype has a handful of counts. The rearrangement links TRBV29-1 to TRBJ2-7, with a possible D match to TRBD1 (5 bases). V gave up 1 base and J gave up 4 bases, with 11 bases separating them. CDR3 length: 13 residues. Germline V CDR1 and CDR2: SQVTM, ANQGSEA. The CDR3 DNA follows: TGCAGCGTTGAAGTCTGGCAGGGTTACGAGCAGTACTTC. Protein product: CSVEVWQGYEQYF.

The chain recombines TRBV7-9 with TRBJ2-7, with D possibly TRBD2 on 6 matching bases. The V end was cut by 3 bases, the J end by 5 bases, with 11 bases between. The germline V gene has CDR1 SEHNR and CDR2 FQNEAQ (reference sequence). The CDR3 is 13 amino acids. The CDR3 loop reads CASSLGGANEQYF. The CDR3 nucleotides read TGTGCCAGCAGCTTGGGCGGGGCGAACGAGCAGTACTTC.

The V call is TRBV25-1, the J call TRBJ2-7; tentatively, D is TRBD1 or TRBD2 (6 bases each). The CDR3 sequence is 17 residues long. The germline CDR1 and CDR2 sequences are MGHDK and SYGVNS. The V gene lost 5 bases and the J gene lost 0 bases, with 20 bases spanning the gap. This CDR3 is CASSRSVVGGLSYEQYF. CDR3 nucleotides: TGTGCCAGCAGTAGGTCCGTGGTGGGGGGCCTCTCCTACGAGCAGTACTTC.

The chain couples TRBV6-6 to TRBJ2-1; 15 bases align to TRBD2. The end of the DNA fits TRBJ2-7 better, so the J call may be wrong. Germline V gene sequence: CDR1 MNHNY, CDR2 SVGAGI (reference sequence). The CDR3 totals 18 residues. This CDR3 is CASSGKGLAGGRNYEQYF. CDR3 DNA sequence: TGTGCCAGCAGTGGAAAGGGACTAGCGGGGGGACGAAACTACGAGCAGTACTTC.

In this sample, this clonotype turned up a few times. An end of the junction differs from the germline gene, which may be a read error. This chain links TRBV20-1 with TRBJ2-1; 8 nucleotides agree with TRBD2. CDR1 DFQATT and CDR2 SNEGSKA come from the germline V gene (reference sequence). The CDR3 contains 16 residues. The CDR3 DNA reads TGCAGTGTTAGAGATCGACGGACTAGCTGGGGTAATGAGCAGTTCTTC. This sequence encodes CSVRDRRTSWGNEQFF.

This clonotype has a handful of counts. V gene TRBV11-2 combines with J gene TRBJ2-5, with 7 bases matching TRBD2. The J call may not be correct, given that the DNA end is closer to TRBJ2-1. The CDR3 contains 14 residues. Germline V gene sequence: CDR1 SGHAT, CDR2 FQNNGV. CDR3 sequence reads: CASSLRAGSGEQFF. In nucleotides, the CDR3 is TGTGCCAGCAGCTTACGAGCGGGGTCCGGCGAGCAGTTCTTC.